This T cell receptor (beta chain) was obtained from a study of blood T cell repertoires in COVID-19. About the study: Specimens from acute and convalescent COVID-19 originated in the United States, Italy and Spain. PBMCs, B-cell-depleted T cells, or T cells were the source of the cDNA or gDNA that made up the material.

Authors' analysis steps: Estimated nucleated cell counts came from reference gene primer amplification. TCRdb keeps only in-frame clones here, not all; method: immunoSEQ multiplex PCR. That table is the source of V, J and clone size, and D and trimming were worked out from the DNA. The sample records more than 130,000 clones, 84% being singletons. With respect to this clone: The same CDR3 is also encoded by other DNA sequences in this sample.

The CDR3 is 12 amino acids. Trimming pared 3 bases from V and 1 base from J, leaving 3 bases between. CDR1 is LNHDA, CDR2 SQIVND, per germline (reference sequence). The gene calls are TRBV19 and TRBJ1-1, with unresolved D. Sequenced sample: peripheral blood. The clonotype comes from a woman older than 75 in a cohort sampled during active or convalescent COVID-19. The CDR3 loop is CASSIRNTEAFF. CDR3 DNA sequence: TGTGCCAGTAGTATCCGGAACACTGAAGCTTTCTTT.